The 18 T cell receptor beta chains below come from one sample, sequenced in a study of cytomegalovirus exposure and HLA in healthy donors. Use of 60 Vbeta and 13 Jbeta primers characterized the PCR. Data came from immunoSEQ multiplex PCR; TCRdb stores just in-frame clones and leaves some out. The data show about 130,000 clones, around 77% seen once. Sequenced sample: PBMCs. The origin of the receptors is a woman in her sixties or seventies in good health and CMV-seronegative.

This sequence joins TRBV2 and TRBJ2-7, with no clear D. Trimming took off 0 bases at V and 11 bases at J, with 11 bases between the two ends. CDR3 length equals 12 residues. Germline V CDR1 and CDR2: SNHLY, FYNNEI. For the CDR3, the DNA is TGTGCCAGCAGTGAAGCGACTGGTGAGAAGTACTTC. It translates to CASSEATGEKYF.

The chain recombines TRBV28 with TRBJ2-7, with no clear D. Germline V CDR1 and CDR2: MDHEN, SYDVKM. CDR3 size: 13 residues. Trimming left V 2 bases short and J 1 base short, with 6 bases between. CDR3 sequence reads: CASSLILSYEQYF. DNA of the CDR3: TGTGCCAGCAGTTTAATTCTTTCCTACGAGCAGTACTTC.

The rearrangement links TRBV28 to TRBJ1-5, with 7 bases fitting TRBD1. CDR1 is MDHEN and CDR2 is SYDVKM in the germline V gene. The J segment lost 5 bases and the V segment lost 5 bases, leaving 3 bases of the junction unmatched. The CDR3 is 13 amino acids. The DNA of the CDR3 is TGTGCCAGCAGTGTCAGGGGGGATCAGCCCCAGCATTTT. Amino acids: CASSVRGDQPQHF.

This clone has more than one count but fewer than ten. This rearrangement joins TRBV9 to TRBJ1-1, with D perhaps TRBD1 (6 bases). Trimming cost V 4 bases and J 4 bases, with 14 bases left between them. The V gene's germline CDR1 is SGDLS and CDR2 YYNGEE. This CDR3 spans 14 amino acids. The CDR3 nucleotides read TGTGCCAGCAGCCCAAGGACAGCTTCCACTGAAGCTTTCTTT. It yields the protein CASSPRTASTEAFF.

V gene TRBV11-2 combines with J gene TRBJ2-2; 9 nucleotides line up with TRBD2. Germline-derived CDR1 and CDR2 are SGHAT and FQNNGV. Trimming took 6 bases from V and 2 from J; bases not matched to a gene: 10. CDR3 size: 17 residues. The CDR3 protein is CASRTLAGGSNTGELFF. The CDR3 DNA is TGTGCCAGCAGGACACTAGCGGGTGGATCAAACACCGGGGAGCTGTTTTTT.

The chain uses TRBV19 and TRBJ1-3; no definite D call. V gave up 6 bases and J gave up 0 bases, with 12 bases separating them. CDR1 is LNHDA and CDR2 is SQIVND in the germline V gene (reference sequence). This CDR3 has 15 residues. Written as DNA, the CDR3 is TGTGCCAGTAGGGGCCCGATGCTCTCTGGAAACACCATATATTTT. Translation: CASRGPMLSGNTIYF.

The V gene is TRBV28, the J gene TRBJ1-5, with D perhaps matching TRBD1 (5 bases). There are 15 residues in the CDR3. Per the germline V gene, CDR1 is MDHEN and CDR2 is SYDVKM. V was clipped by 5 bases and J by 4 bases, with 15 bases between them. CDR3 in amino acids: CASSLQGMGNQPQHF. DNA of the CDR3: TGTGCCAGCAGTCTCCAGGGTATGGGGAATCAGCCCCAGCATTTT.

This chain links TRBV27 with TRBJ2-2; D perhaps matches TRBD2 (7 bases). Germline lookup yields CDR1 MNHEY and CDR2 SMNVEV (reference sequence). This CDR3 spans 15 amino acids. Trimming pared 3 bases from V and 4 bases from J, leaving 12 bases between. For the CDR3, the DNA is TGTGCCAGCAGTTTTACAGGGAGGGTCACCGGGGAGCTGTTTTTT. It specifies CASSFTGRVTGELFF.

The chain couples TRBV18 to TRBJ2-5; D is undetermined. The CDR3 runs 15 residues. CDR1 and CDR2 from the germline V gene are KGHSH and LQKENI. V dropped 3 bases and J dropped 5 bases, with 16 bases sitting between them. As DNA, the CDR3 is TGTGCCAGCTCACCTTCGCCAGGCCTTTGGGAGACCCAGTACTTC. Amino acid sequence: CASSPSPGLWETQYF.

The J gene is TRBJ1-3, the V gene TRBV6-1; TRBD1 agrees at 8 bases. The CDR3 runs 14 residues. The germline gives CDR1 MNHNS, CDR2 SASEGT. The V gene end was trimmed by 4 bases and the J gene end by 4 bases; junction bases not matched to a gene: 3. The CDR3 here is CASSGTGTGNTIYF. CDR3 in DNA: TGTGCCAGCAGTGGGACAGGGACCGGAAACACCATATATTTT.

This chain joins TRBV5-1 and TRBJ2-2; D is perhaps TRBD1 (6 bases). V lost 10 bases, J lost 1 base, and 14 bases lay in between. The CDR3 is 14 residues long. Germline CDR1 reads SGHRS; CDR2 reads YFSETQ. CDR3 in amino acids: CACHRTENTGELFF. The CDR3 DNA sequence: TGCGCCTGCCATCGGACAGAGAACACCGGGGAGCTGTTTTTT.

The chain links TRBV29-1 to TRBJ1-1; D gene ambiguous. The V gene lost 3 bases and the J gene lost 3 bases, with 14 bases spanning the gap. CDR3 length: 14 amino acids. The germline V gene encodes CDR1 SQVTM and CDR2 ANQGSEA. The CDR3 DNA reads TGCAGCGTTGAGCCAGCCCTGAGGTACACTGAAGCTTTCTTT. Protein product: CSVEPALRYTEAFF.

This clone has only a few counts. The chain has TRBV5-1 and TRBJ2-5; 11 bases are a match to TRBD2. Germline values: CDR1 SGHRS, CDR2 YFSETQ. The trim removed 4 bases at V and 1 base at J, leaving 3 bases unmatched. The CDR3 covers 15 residues. CDR3 coding DNA: TGCGCCAGCAGCCTTACTAGCGGGGGCCAAGAGACCCAGTACTTC. As protein: CASSLTSGGQETQYF.

DNA of the CDR3: TGTGCCAGCAGCGTAGCGCTTAGCGGGGGGGCTTACAATGAGCAGTTCTTC. Translation gives CASSVALSGGAYNEQFF. The chain employs TRBV9 and TRBJ2-1, with TRBD2 matching over 11 bases. The trim removed 0 bases at V and 4 bases at J, leaving 6 bases unmatched. This CDR3 comprises 17 residues. Germline CDR1 and CDR2: SGDLS and YYNGEE.

The gene calls are TRBV5-4 and TRBJ1-2; D is perhaps TRBD1 (6 bases). The CDR3 length is 14 residues. V was pared by 5 bases and J by 8 bases, with 19 bases between. Germline CDR1 is SGHNT and CDR2 is YYREEE (reference sequence). The CDR3, as DNA: TGTGCCAGCAGTTACGGACAGTTAAGTGAGGGCTACACCTTC. This sequence encodes CASSYGQLSEGYTF.

The gene calls are TRBV5-1 and TRBJ2-5; 12 bases fit TRBD2. Germline trimming cut 4 bases from V and 5 bases from J; bases unmatched to any gene: 9. This CDR3 region has 16 residues. The germline CDR1 and CDR2 sequences are SGHRS and YFSETQ. CDR3 DNA: TGCGCCAGCAGCCTTCCGACTAGCGGGAGAAGGGAGACCCAGTACTTC. Its translation is CASSLPTSGRRETQYF.

The rearrangement links TRBV2 to TRBJ1-5; 7 positions agree with TRBD1. In germline, CDR1 is SNHLY, CDR2 FYNNEI. The ends lost 4 bases at V and 6 bases at J; junction bases unmatched: 6. This CDR3 has 14 residues. The CDR3 loop reads CASSAGTAAQPQHF. CDR3 coding DNA: TGTGCCAGCAGTGCGGGGACAGCCGCTCAGCCCCAGCATTTT.

This sequence joins TRBV10-2 and TRBJ2-5, with 15 bases that match TRBD2. The assigned J gene may be wrong: the sequence end matches TRBJ2-7 better. The CDR3 extends over 15 amino acids. CDR1 and CDR2 (germline): WSHSY, SAAADI. DNA of the CDR3: TGCGCCAGCAGTGAGTCGGGACTAGCGGGGGGCGAGCAGTACTTC. Encoded protein: CASSESGLAGGEQYF.